Presented here are 9 T cell receptor beta chains from one specimen sequenced in a study of T-cell memory formation after mild COVID-19. TCRdb fed the 5' RACE reads into MiXCR, producing one record per CDR3 protein. Altogether 90,000 to 120,000 distinct CDR3 sequences are present, approximately 15% being singletons, with the ten largest covering 39%. Sequencing was carried out using PBMCs or a T cell subset sorted from them (not recorded which). All receptors derive from a man in his late teens or twenties who had mild COVID-19 (a few samples of this study predate the infection). Cell type and time point are not known.

This clonotype was counted between two and nine times. The chain combines TRBV5-1 with TRBJ2-7; no clear D. Deletions cut 0 bases from V and 3 bases from J, with 10 bases between. Germline V lookup: CDR1 SGHRS, CDR2 YFSETQ. There are 14 residues in the CDR3. CDR3 bases: TGCGCCAGCAGCTTGGGACATACCCTCTACGAGCAGTACTTC. This encodes CASSLGHTLYEQYF.

The CDR3 DNA reads as TGTGCCAGTTCTCCAGAGAGAGGAGTTACCATGAACACTGAAGCTTTCTTT. As protein: CASSPERGVTMNTEAFF. V gene TRBV19 combines with J gene TRBJ1-1; D is uncertain. Trimming stripped 8 bases from V and 0 bases from J, with 22 bases between. CDR1 LNHDA and CDR2 SQIVND come from the germline V gene (reference sequence). The CDR3 has 17 amino acids.

This clonotype has a handful of counts. V and J are TRBV27 and TRBJ1-1; D may be TRBD1 (5 bases). The CDR3 covers 13 residues. V was pared by 4 bases and J by 7 bases, with 13 bases between. CDR1 is MNHEY and CDR2 is SMNVEV in the germline V gene (reference sequence). CDR3 nucleotide sequence: TGTGCCAGCAGTTCTGGGGGGGTCGGTGAAGCTTTCTTT. Protein sequence: CASSSGGVGEAFF.

In its sample, this clonotype was seen many times. This chain uses TRBV7-9 with TRBJ2-3; D is possibly TRBD1 (7 bases). Germline V lookup: CDR1 SEHNR, CDR2 FQNEAQ (reference sequence). This CDR3 contains 16 residues. V lost 5 bases to trimming and J lost 0 bases, with 15 bases between them. The CDR3 here is CASSAKQGTSTDTQYF. DNA for the CDR3: TGTGCCAGCAGCGCGAAACAGGGGACTAGCACAGATACGCAGTATTTT.

This clonotype was picked up a small number of times. J is TRBJ2-1 and V is TRBV27; 7 positions agree with TRBD2. The CDR3 loop spans 16 amino acids. The germline V gene has CDR1 MNHEY and CDR2 SMNVEV (reference sequence). Germline trimming cut 3 bases from V and 2 bases from J; bases unmatched to any gene: 7. CDR3 in DNA: TGTGCCAGCAGTTTCCGGGGGGATTGGGCCTACAATGAGCAGTTCTTC. Translated: CASSFRGDWAYNEQFF.

This clonotype has ten or more counts. This rearrangement joins TRBV7-9 to TRBJ2-3; TRBD2 aligns across 8 bases. With 4 bases clipped from V and 6 bases from J, the junction kept 3 bases outside the gene matches. Germline assignment: CDR1 SEHNR and CDR2 FQNEAQ (reference sequence). This CDR3 has 13 residues. The CDR3 nucleotides are TGTGCCAGCAGCTCGGGACTAGAGGATACGCAGTATTTT. The encoded protein is CASSSGLEDTQYF.

This clonotype showed up just a few times. This chain uses TRBV23-1 with TRBJ2-2; D is perhaps TRBD1 (5 bases). TRBV23-1 is labeled an ORF, and its function is uncertain. The CDR3 runs 16 residues. V lost 4 bases and J lost 6, with 18 bases in between. This CDR3 reads CASSRFPQGIPGELFF. CDR3 DNA sequence: TGCGCCAGCAGTCGTTTTCCCCAGGGCATCCCCGGGGAGCTGTTTTTT.

This clonotype occurred a few times. The chain is built from TRBV4-3 and TRBJ1-2; perhaps TRBD1 as D (5 bases). Trimming left V 0 bases short and J 2 bases short, with 13 bases between. This CDR3 spans 16 amino acids. Germline CDR1 reads LGHNA; CDR2 reads YSLEER. The CDR3 loop is CASSQEEGPKNYGYTF. The CDR3 DNA follows: TGCGCCAGCAGCCAAGAAGAGGGGCCAAAGAACTATGGCTACACCTTC.

This clonotype was counted ten times or more. CDR3 protein: CASSLGKVAVQETQYF. CDR3 bases: TGTGCCAGCAGCTTAGGCAAGGTAGCGGTCCAAGAGACCCAGTACTTC. The V and J genes are TRBV7-9 and TRBJ2-5, with TRBD2 as a possible D gene (6 bases). V lost 1 base, J lost 1 base, and 13 bases lay in between. The CDR3 is 16 residues long. Germline CDR1 and CDR2: SEHNR and FQNEAQ (reference sequence).